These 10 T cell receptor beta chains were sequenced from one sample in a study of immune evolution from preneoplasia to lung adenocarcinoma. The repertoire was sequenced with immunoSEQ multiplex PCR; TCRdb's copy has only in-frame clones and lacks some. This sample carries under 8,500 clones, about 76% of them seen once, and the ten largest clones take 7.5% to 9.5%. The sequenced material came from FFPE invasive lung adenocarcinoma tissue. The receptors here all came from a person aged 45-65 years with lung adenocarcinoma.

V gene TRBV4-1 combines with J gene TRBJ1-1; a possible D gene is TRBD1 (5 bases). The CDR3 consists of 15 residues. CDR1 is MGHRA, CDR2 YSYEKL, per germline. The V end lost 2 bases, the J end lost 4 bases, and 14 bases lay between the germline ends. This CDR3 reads CASSQPNKGSTEAFF. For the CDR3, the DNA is TGCGCCAGCAGCCAACCGAACAAGGGGAGCACTGAAGCTTTCTTT.

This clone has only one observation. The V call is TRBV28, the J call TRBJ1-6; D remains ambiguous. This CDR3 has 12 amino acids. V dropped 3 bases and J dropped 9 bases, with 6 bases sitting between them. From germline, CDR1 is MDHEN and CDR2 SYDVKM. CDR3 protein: CASSFRRSPLHF. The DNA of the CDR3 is TGTGCCAGCAGTTTCCGTCGTTCACCCCTCCACTTT.

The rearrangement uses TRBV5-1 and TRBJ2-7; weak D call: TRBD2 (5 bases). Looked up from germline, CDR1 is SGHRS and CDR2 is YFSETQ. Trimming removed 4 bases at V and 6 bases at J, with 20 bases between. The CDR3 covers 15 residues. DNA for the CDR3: TGCGCCAGCAGCCCTGAGGGTCCCCCAAGTCCCGAGCAGTACTTC. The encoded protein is CASSPEGPPSPEQYF.

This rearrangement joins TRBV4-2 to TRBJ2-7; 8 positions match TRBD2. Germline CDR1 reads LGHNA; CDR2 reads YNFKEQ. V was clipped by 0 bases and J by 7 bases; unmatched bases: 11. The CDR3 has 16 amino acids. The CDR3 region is CASSQEGPGGPGEQYF. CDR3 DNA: TGTGCCAGCAGCCAAGAGGGACCGGGAGGGCCGGGGGAGCAGTACTTC.

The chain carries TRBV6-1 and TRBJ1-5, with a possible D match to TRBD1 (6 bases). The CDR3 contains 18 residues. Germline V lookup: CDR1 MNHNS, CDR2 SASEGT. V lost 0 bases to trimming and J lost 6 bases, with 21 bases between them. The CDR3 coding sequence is TGTGCCAGCAGTGAAGCGCGGTATTCAGGGGTCGTCGGTCAGCCCCAGCATTTT. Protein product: CASSEARYSGVVGQPQHF.

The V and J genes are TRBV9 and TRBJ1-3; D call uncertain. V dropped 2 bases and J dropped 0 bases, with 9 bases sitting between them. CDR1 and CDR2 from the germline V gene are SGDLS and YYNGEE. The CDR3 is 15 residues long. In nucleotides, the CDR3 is TGTGCCAGCAGCGTCGGCAGTGGCTCTGGAAACACCATATATTTT. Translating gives CASSVGSGSGNTIYF.

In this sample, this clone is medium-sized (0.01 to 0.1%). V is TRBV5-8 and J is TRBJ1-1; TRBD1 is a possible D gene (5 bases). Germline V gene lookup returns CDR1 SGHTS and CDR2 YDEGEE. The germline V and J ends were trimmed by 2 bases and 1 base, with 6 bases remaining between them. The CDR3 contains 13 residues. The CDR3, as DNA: TGTGCCAGCAGCTTCGGGGGGAACACTGAAGCTTTCTTT. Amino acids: CASSFGGNTEAFF.

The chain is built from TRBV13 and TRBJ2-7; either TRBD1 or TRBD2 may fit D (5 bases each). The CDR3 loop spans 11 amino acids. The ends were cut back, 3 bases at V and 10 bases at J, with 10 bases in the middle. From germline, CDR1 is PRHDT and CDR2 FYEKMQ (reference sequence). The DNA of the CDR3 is TGTGCCAGCAGCTTCTCTGGGGGTCAGTACTTC. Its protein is CASSFSGGQYF.

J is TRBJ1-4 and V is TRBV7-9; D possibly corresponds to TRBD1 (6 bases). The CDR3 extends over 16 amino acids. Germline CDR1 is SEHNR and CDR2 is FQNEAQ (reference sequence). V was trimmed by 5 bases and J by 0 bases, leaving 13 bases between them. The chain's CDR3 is CASSVRDKSTNEKLFF. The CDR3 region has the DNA TGTGCCAGCAGCGTCCGGGACAAATCAACTAATGAAAAACTGTTTTTT.

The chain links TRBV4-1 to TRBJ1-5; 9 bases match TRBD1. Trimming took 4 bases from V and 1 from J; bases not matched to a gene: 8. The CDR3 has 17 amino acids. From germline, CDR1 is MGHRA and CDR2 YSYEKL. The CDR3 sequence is CASSPGTGWRSNQPQHF. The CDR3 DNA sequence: TGCGCCAGCAGCCCAGGGACAGGGTGGAGGAGCAATCAGCCCCAGCATTTT.